This TCR beta chain appears in the sequencing data of a study of blood T cell repertoires in COVID-19. Clones were read by immunoSEQ multiplex PCR, and TCRdb kept only the in-frame ones, dropping some. The sample consists of approximately 220,000 clones, roughly 80% of them appearing once. Germline assignment: CDR1 MDHEN and CDR2 SYDVKM. This CDR3 contains 16 residues. V lost 5 bases, J lost 3 bases, and 12 bases stayed unmatched. The sequence derives from a woman aged 40 to 55 who had been exposed to COVID-19. V usage is TRBV28 and J usage is TRBJ2-7; 8 nucleotides match TRBD1. Specimen: PBMCs or T cells enriched from blood (not recorded which). DNA of the CDR3: TGTGCCAGCAGTCCCCCGACGCAGGGGGCAGACTACGAGCAGTACTTC. Translated: CASSPPTQGADYEQYF.